A selection of T cell receptor beta chains follows, all from one sample in a study of blood T cell repertoires in COVID-19. Repertoires were generated with immunoSEQ multiplex PCR, while TCRdb's copy carries only in-frame clones and drops some. The data hold fewer than 350,000 clones, with 85% to 90% observed a single time. Sequenced input: PBMCs or T cells enriched from blood (not recorded which). All receptors come from a woman aged 30 to 39 with acute COVID-19. Each CDR3 is given with its conserved first and last residue. The D gene is left open where the match is weak. Only part of the rows carry a size: once, few, many, or a class if the clone is expanded.

-	-	TRBV28	TRBJ1-6	TGTGCCAGCAGAGCCCGAGGGGGATTATCCTATAATTCACCCCTCCACTTT	CASRARGGLSYNSPLHF
-	-	TRBV27	TRBJ2-1	TGTGCCAGCAGTTTAAGGGTCCCTGTTGGGGCTGAGCAGTTCTTC	CASSLRVPVGAEQFF
-	-	TRBV6-1	TRBJ2-7	TGTGCCAGCAGTGAGTCCCAGGGAACCTACGAGCAGTACTTC	CASSESQGTYEQYF
-	-	TRBV28	TRBJ1-6	TGTGCCAGCAGAGACAGCGATAGCTCCTATAATTCACCCCTCCACTTT	CASRDSDSSYNSPLHF
TRBD2	-	TRBV4-2	TRBJ2-1	TGTGCCAGCAGCCAAGAATCATCAAGCGGGAGCTCCTACAATGAGCAGTTCTTC	CASSQESSSGSSYNEQFF
TRBD2	-	TRBV12-3/TRBV12-4	TRBJ2-7	TGTGCCAGCAGCCTAGCGGTCTCCTACGAGCAGTACTTC	CASSLAVSYEQYF
TRBD2	-	TRBV19	TRBJ2-2	TGTGCCAGTAGCATCCCCGGGACTAGCCGGGCCGGGGAGCTGTTTTTT	CASSIPGTSRAGELFF
TRBD2	-	TRBV11-3	TRBJ2-7	TGTGCCAGCAGCTCTAGCGGGAATTCGTACGAGCAGTACTTC	CASSSSGNSYEQYF
-	-	TRBV19	TRBJ1-1	TGTGCCAGCAATGCCGGGAGAAGCGGGGGTAACACTGAAGCTTTCTTT	CASNAGRSGGNTEAFF
TRBD1	once	TRBV28	TRBJ1-1	TGTGCCAGCACCCGGATCACAGGGGGGAGGGTAGCTTTCTTT	CASTRITGGRVAFF
-	-	TRBV20-1	TRBJ1-2	TGCAGTGCTAGTCCCTCAGGGGAAGGCCTCTATGGCTACACCTTC	CSASPSGEGLYGYTF
-	-	TRBV24-1	TRBJ1-2	TGTGCCACCAGTGATTATCAGGGTTGGAACTACACCTTC	CATSDYQGWNYTF
-	-	TRBV27	TRBJ1-5	TGTGCCAGCGCCGGGGGGGGCCGAACTCCCAATCAGCCCCAGCATTTT	CASAGGGRTPNQPQHF
TRBD1	-	TRBV19	TRBJ1-1	TGTGCCAGTAGTATTAACAGGGGGCAATACACTGAAGCTTTCTTT	CASSINRGQYTEAFF
TRBD1	-	TRBV2	TRBJ1-6	TGTGCCAGCACCCAAGGGGACAGGGTGAATTCACCCCTCCACTTT	CASTQGDRVNSPLHF
-	-	TRBV11-2	TRBJ2-1	TGTGCCAGCAGCAACGGCGGGACCGGCGACAGTAAGCAGTTCTTC	CASSNGGTGDSKQFF
TRBD1	few	TRBV9	TRBJ2-7	TGTGCCAGCAGCGCCCGGGACAGGGGCGGATACGAGCAGTACTTC	CASSARDRGGYEQYF
TRBD2	-	TRBV6-6	TRBJ2-2	TGTGCCAGCAGTTACGGAGTAGCGGGAGTGAACGGGGAGCTGTTTTTT	CASSYGVAGVNGELFF
TRBD1	-	TRBV11-3	TRBJ2-1	TGTGCCAGCAGCTTAGGGGACAGGGGCTATGAGCAGTTCTTC	CASSLGDRGYEQFF
-	-	TRBV11-1	TRBJ2-1	TGTGCCAGCAGCCTCGCGCGTCGGGACTCCTACAATGAGCAGTTCTTC	CASSLARRDSYNEQFF
TRBD2	-	TRBV7-9	TRBJ2-7	TGTGCCAGCAGCTTAGCTCCTAGCGGGAGGGACGAGCAGTACTTC	CASSLAPSGRDEQYF
-	-	TRBV24-1	TRBJ2-7	TGTGCCACCAGTGATAAGGGGGGGGGCGACGAGCAGTACTTC	CATSDKGGGDEQYF
TRBD1	-	TRBV13	TRBJ2-2	TGTGCCAGCAGCTTTTTACAGGGGGGCACCGGGGAGCTGTTTTTT	CASSFLQGGTGELFF
TRBD1	-	TRBV18	TRBJ2-7	TGTGCCAGCTCACCACGTACAGGGGGCGTCTACGAGCAGTACTTC	CASSPRTGGVYEQYF
-	-	TRBV24-1	TRBJ2-1	TGTGCCACCAGTGATTCAAGGGACTGGCCCCCCAATGAGCAGTTCTTC	CATSDSRDWPPNEQFF
-	-	TRBV13	TRBJ2-7	TGTGCCAGCAGCTTTGTTTCATCGTGGAGCGAGCAGTACTTC	CASSFVSSWSEQYF
-	-	TRBV2	TRBJ2-2	TGTGCCAGCAGTGTTTCCAGGGAAGGGAACGGGGAGCTGTTTTTT	CASSVSREGNGELFF
-	-	TRBV9	TRBJ2-3	TGTGCCAGCAGCGTAGGTGAGACAGATACGCAGTATTTT	CASSVGETDTQYF
TRBD2	-	TRBV2	TRBJ2-1	TGTGCCAGCAGTGAAGTGGGGACTAGTAGGAATGAGCAGTTCTTC	CASSEVGTSRNEQFF
TRBD2	-	TRBV6-5	TRBJ2-1	TGTGCCAGCAGTTCCCACAATAGCGGGAGTGAGCAGTTCTTC	CASSSHNSGSEQFF
TRBD1	-	TRBV5-1	TRBJ2-3	TGCGCCAGCAGCCTCTCGGGGGACAGGGACACAGATACGCAGTATTTT	CASSLSGDRDTDTQYF
TRBD2	-	TRBV27	TRBJ2-3	TGTGCCAGCAGTTTCACTAGCGGGGCCCCCACAGATACGCAGTATTTT	CASSFTSGAPTDTQYF
TRBD1	-	TRBV9	TRBJ2-7	TGTGCCAGCAGCGCCCCGGGACAGGGGGCAAGGGAGCAGTACTTC	CASSAPGQGAREQYF
-	-	TRBV5-5	TRBJ2-7	TGTGCCAGCAGCTTGGACTACTCGACCCTCTACGAGCAGTACTTC	CASSLDYSTLYEQYF
-	-	TRBV7-2	TRBJ1-2	TGTGCCAGCAGCTCGACAGAAGCTAACTATGGCTACACCTTC	CASSSTEANYGYTF